The present TCR beta chain was sequenced within a study of cytomegalovirus exposure and HLA in healthy donors. Primers included in the PCR were 60 Vbeta and 13 Jbeta primers. Only in-frame clones appear in the TCRdb table, and some are missing; sequencing was by immunoSEQ multiplex PCR. The sample contains about 120,000 clones, about 86% of which appear only once. The V gene's germline CDR1 is KGHSH and CDR2 LQKENI. The CDR3 length is 14 residues. After removal of 6 bases from V and 4 bases from J, the junction contained 8 bases not matched to a gene. The source is a woman aged 40 to 50 in good health and CMV-seronegative. V gene TRBV18 combines with J gene TRBJ1-1, with 7 positions matching TRBD1. The sequenced sample was PBMCs. The CDR3 is CASSRNDRATEAFF. The CDR3, as DNA: TGTGCCAGCTCGCGGAACGACAGGGCCACTGAAGCTTTCTTT.